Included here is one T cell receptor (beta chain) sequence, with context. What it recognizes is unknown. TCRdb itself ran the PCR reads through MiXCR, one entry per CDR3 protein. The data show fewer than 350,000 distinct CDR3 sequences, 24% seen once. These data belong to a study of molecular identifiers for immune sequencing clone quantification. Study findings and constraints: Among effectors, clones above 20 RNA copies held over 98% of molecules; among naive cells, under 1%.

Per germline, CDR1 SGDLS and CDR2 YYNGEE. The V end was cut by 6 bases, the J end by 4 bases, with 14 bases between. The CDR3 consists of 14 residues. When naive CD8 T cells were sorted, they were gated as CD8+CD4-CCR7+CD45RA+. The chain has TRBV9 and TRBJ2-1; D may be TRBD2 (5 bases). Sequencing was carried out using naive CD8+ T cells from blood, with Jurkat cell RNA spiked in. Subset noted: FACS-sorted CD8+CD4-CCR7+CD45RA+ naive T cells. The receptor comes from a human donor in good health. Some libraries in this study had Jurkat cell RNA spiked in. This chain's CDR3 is CASNPGSEYNEQFF. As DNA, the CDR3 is TGTGCCAGCAATCCGGGATCGGAGTACAATGAGCAGTTCTTC. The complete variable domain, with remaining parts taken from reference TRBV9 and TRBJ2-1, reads DSGVTQTPKHLITATGQRVTLRCSPRSGDLSVYWYQQSLDQGLQFLIQYYNGEERAKGNILERFSAQQFPDLHSELNLSSLELGDSALYFCASNPGSEYNEQFFGPGTRLTVL.